The 11 T cell receptor beta chains given below trace back to one sample, sequenced in a study of HIV-infected patients and healthy controls. cDNA was made from roughly 470 ng RNA using alpha and beta constant primers. Alpha and beta chain libraries were made separately by chain-specific third strand synthesis with multiplexing indices. TCRdb ran MiXCR on the 5' RACE reads and lists one entry per CDR3 protein. Among under 15,000 distinct CDR3 sequences listed, around 5% were seen once. Whole blood was used without fractionation, so all unsorted peripheral T cells were included. The sequencing sample was made of blood. The receptor set was obtained from an adult in good health.

This clonotype was seen many times. The chain uses TRBV19 and TRBJ2-3; a weak D match, TRBD1 (6 bases). Germline values: CDR1 LNHDA, CDR2 SQIVND (reference sequence). This CDR3 spans 16 amino acids. V lost 5 bases and J lost 3, with 18 bases in between. The CDR3 DNA is TGTGCCAGTAGTCCTCAACCGGGACACAATACAGATACGCAGTATTTT. This codes for CASSPQPGHNTDTQYF.

This clonotype is labeled medium-sized. This rearrangement joins TRBV5-1 to TRBJ1-5, with a tentative D call TRBD1 (6 bases). V dropped 0 bases and J dropped 2 bases, with 9 bases sitting between them. The CDR3 runs to 15 residues. CDR1 is SGHRS and CDR2 is YFSETQ in the germline V gene. The CDR3 sequence is CASSLGAGGNQPQHF. DNA for the CDR3: TGCGCCAGCAGCTTGGGGGCAGGGGGCAATCAGCCCCAGCATTTT.

V is TRBV29-1 and J is TRBJ1-1; D possibly corresponds to TRBD1 (6 bases). This CDR3 spans 12 amino acids. V lost 7 bases, J lost 3 bases, and 12 bases lay in between. Germline values: CDR1 SQVTM, CDR2 ANQGSEA. For the CDR3, the DNA is TGCAGCGGGGGACAATTGCACACTGAAGCTTTCTTT. It specifies CSGGQLHTEAFF.

The table lists this clonotype with many counts. The gene calls are TRBV5-5 and TRBJ2-3, with D hard to call. V was trimmed by 9 bases and J by 1 base, leaving 12 bases between them. This CDR3 is built from 13 residues. The germline gives CDR1 SGHKS, CDR2 YYEKEE (reference sequence). The CDR3 DNA reads TGTGCCACCACGTTCTGGGGCACAGATACGCAGTATTTT. Translated: CATTFWGTDTQYF.

This clonotype has at least ten counts. The chain carries TRBV20-1 and TRBJ2-7, with D maybe TRBD2 (6 bases). Per the germline V gene, CDR1 is DFQATT and CDR2 is SNEGSKA (reference sequence). Trimming took 1 base from V and 3 from J, leaving 7 bases between them. The length of the CDR3 is 12 residues. The CDR3: CSARGGVYEQYF. The CDR3, as DNA: TGCAGTGCTAGAGGCGGGGTCTACGAGCAGTACTTC.

This clonotype was seen only once. V gene TRBV6-5 combines with J gene TRBJ1-3; 7 bases align to TRBD1. After removal of 6 bases from V and 5 bases from J, the junction contained 7 bases not matched to a gene. CDR3 length equals 14 residues. Germline-derived CDR1 and CDR2 are MNHEY and SVGAGI. CDR3 DNA sequence: TGTGCCAGCAGACGGGACAGAAAGAGAAACACCATATATTTT. This codes for CASRRDRKRNTIYF.

This clonotype was found many times. The chain uses TRBV29-1 and TRBJ2-7; 7 bases are a match to TRBD2. Germline trimming cut 5 bases from V and 3 bases from J; bases unmatched to any gene: 7. Germline assignment: CDR1 SQVTM and CDR2 ANQGSEA. CDR3 size: 13 residues. The CDR3 is CSVSVGGFYEQYF. The CDR3 coding sequence is TGCAGCGTTTCAGTGGGAGGGTTCTACGAGCAGTACTTC.

This clonotype showed up many times. The chain couples TRBV19 to TRBJ2-4; the D is unclear. Germline V gene data show CDR1 as LNHDA and CDR2 as SQIVND (reference sequence). CDR3 length: 15 residues. Trimming removed 6 bases at V and 7 bases at J, with 19 bases between. CDR3 in amino acids: CASRSIESLVNIQYF. CDR3 coding DNA: TGTGCCAGTAGAAGTATCGAATCCCTGGTGAACATTCAGTACTTC.

This clonotype is medium-sized in the sample. The gene calls are TRBV2 and TRBJ2-5; perhaps D is TRBD1 or TRBD2 (5 bases each). The CDR3 spans 14 residues. Per germline, CDR1 SNHLY and CDR2 FYNNEI. V was shortened by 9 bases and J by 2 bases, with 16 bases between the two germline ends. As DNA, the CDR3 is TGTGCCAGTGAAGGGACCACCCATCAAGAGACCCAGTACTTC. As protein: CASEGTTHQETQYF.

Ten or more counts support this clonotype. V gene TRBV5-1 combines with J gene TRBJ1-2; D is unclear. The ends were cut back, 10 bases at V and 7 bases at J, with 17 bases in the middle. The CDR3 contains 12 residues. Germline CDR1 SGHRS, CDR2 YFSETQ. CDR3 bases: TGCGCCCGCTTTCATAGCCTGGGTGGCTACACCTTC. Translated, it gives CARFHSLGGYTF.

Within the sample, this clonotype is medium-sized. The V call is TRBV20-1, the J call TRBJ2-4, with 7 bases lining up with TRBD2. CDR3 length: 17 amino acids. Germline V gives CDR1 DFQATT, CDR2 SNEGSKA (reference sequence). V was clipped by 0 bases and J by 0 bases; unmatched bases: 8. For the CDR3, the DNA is TGCAGTGCTAGAGAGGGCGGGGGAGGTATAGCCAAAAACATTCAGTACTTC. Its translation is CSAREGGGGIAKNIQYF.